This is a list of T cell receptor beta chains from one sample in a study of T-cell memory formation after mild COVID-19. TCRdb reprocessed the 5' RACE reads via MiXCR and lists one record per CDR3 protein. The data contain tens of thousands of distinct CDR3 sequences, over 9% of them singletons. Sequenced sample: PBMCs or a T cell subset sorted from them (not recorded which). These receptors were collected from a man younger than 35 who had mild COVID-19 (a few samples of this study predate the infection). Cell type and time point are not known. The CDR3 runs from the conserved cysteine through the conserved F or W. The order of the fields is D gene, clone size, V gene, J gene, CDR3 DNA, CDR3 protein. D genes are given only for firm matches. The size field is filled for only some rows; it gives once, few, many or a size class.

d_gene: TRBD2; abundance: few; v_gene: TRBV20-1; j_gene: TRBJ2-5; CDR3nt: TGCAGTGCTACTAGCGGGGGGGCCGAGGACCAAGAGACCCAGTACTTC; CDR3aa: CSATSGGAEDQETQYF
d_gene: TRBD2; abundance: few; v_gene: TRBV5-1; j_gene: TRBJ2-7; CDR3nt: TGCGCCAGCAGCTTGAGCGGGGGACACTACGAGCAGTACTTC; CDR3aa: CASSLSGGHYEQYF
d_gene: TRBD1; abundance: .; v_gene: TRBV25-1; j_gene: TRBJ2-4; CDR3nt: TGTGCCAGCAGTGAGGGACAGGGCCCCAAAAACATTCAGTACTTC; CDR3aa: CASSEGQGPKNIQYF
d_gene: TRBD2; abundance: .; v_gene: TRBV6-5; j_gene: TRBJ2-1; CDR3nt: TGTGCCAGCAGCGTAACGCGGGGGGCTAATGAGCAGTTCTTC; CDR3aa: CASSVTRGANEQFF
d_gene: .; abundance: .; v_gene: TRBV12-3/TRBV12-4; j_gene: TRBJ2-2; CDR3nt: TGTGCCAGCAGGAATCAGGGGGGGACCGGGGAGCTGTTTTTT; CDR3aa: CASRNQGGTGELFF
d_gene: .; abundance: few; v_gene: TRBV12-3/TRBV12-4; j_gene: TRBJ2-7; CDR3nt: TGTGCCAGCAGTTTCGGTAGCGGACCCTACGAGCAGTACTTC; CDR3aa: CASSFGSGPYEQYF
d_gene: .; abundance: few; v_gene: TRBV3-1; j_gene: TRBJ1-2; CDR3nt: TGTGCCAGCAGCCATATCGACACCTTATACTATGGCTACACCTTC; CDR3aa: CASSHIDTLYYGYTF
d_gene: TRBD1; abundance: .; v_gene: TRBV12-3/TRBV12-4; j_gene: TRBJ1-2; CDR3nt: TGTGCCAGCAGCCCGGGACAGGGATTCTATGGCTACACCTTC; CDR3aa: CASSPGQGFYGYTF
d_gene: .; abundance: .; v_gene: TRBV19; j_gene: TRBJ1-1; CDR3nt: TGTGCCAGTATCCGGACGGGGAACACTGAAGCTTTCTTT; CDR3aa: CASIRTGNTEAFF
d_gene: TRBD2; abundance: few; v_gene: TRBV6-2/TRBV6-3; j_gene: TRBJ2-7; CDR3nt: TGTGCCAGCAGTTACGACCCCAGGCGGGGGGCAAGGTTGGACGAGCAGTACTTC; CDR3aa: CASSYDPRRGARLDEQYF
d_gene: .; abundance: .; v_gene: TRBV4-1; j_gene: TRBJ1-2; CDR3nt: TGCGCCAGCGCTCCGGGACAAGGAATAGTCGGCTATGGCTACACCTTC; CDR3aa: CASAPGQGIVGYGYTF
d_gene: .; abundance: few; v_gene: TRBV19; j_gene: TRBJ2-1; CDR3nt: TGTGCCAGTAGTATTGGCGGCTATTTCGCTGCCTACAATGAGCAGTTCTTC; CDR3aa: CASSIGGYFAAYNEQFF
d_gene: TRBD1; abundance: few; v_gene: TRBV7-2; j_gene: TRBJ1-2; CDR3nt: TGTGCCAGCGTTAGACAGGGAAGTGCGAACTATGGCTACACCTTC; CDR3aa: CASVRQGSANYGYTF